These 4 T cell receptor beta chains originate from one sample sequenced in a study of blood T cell repertoires in COVID-19 (dated by TCRdb to about 2020). The library was made by the immunoSEQ multiplex PCR assay. TCRdb obtained this table from immuneACCESS and retained in-frame rearrangements with V and J assigned. These tables miss some clones; where compared with another copy, unresolved V genes account for less than half of the shortfall, and the remainder is unexplained. Across this sample there are under 300,000 clones, with 65% to 90% seen only once. The biggest ten clones account for approximately 1.5% of the sample. Sequenced: peripheral blood. These receptors all come from a woman aged 40 to 50 who had recovered from COVID-19.

This clone came up a few times. The rearrangement joins TRBV6-5 to TRBJ1-2, with D possibly TRBD1 on 5 matching bases. The V gene lost 2 bases and the J gene lost 10 bases, with 8 bases spanning the gap. Germline V lookup: CDR1 MNHEY, CDR2 SVGAGI. The CDR3 consists of 11 residues. Written as DNA, the CDR3 is TGTGCCAGCAGTTACCAGGGAATCTACACCTTC. Protein sequence: CASSYQGIYTF.

The chain uses TRBV5-1 and TRBJ2-2; D is ambiguous. V was clipped by 4 bases and J by 6 bases, with 7 bases between them. CDR1 is SGHRS, CDR2 YFSETQ, per germline. The CDR3 covers 12 residues. The CDR3 loop is CASSPRSGELFF. CDR3 DNA sequence: TGCGCCAGCAGCCCGAGGTCCGGGGAGCTGTTTTTT.

This clone has more than one count but fewer than ten. This chain connects TRBV18 to TRBJ2-5; 8 bases line up with TRBD1. The CDR3 contains 15 residues. CDR1 and CDR2 (germline): KGHSH, LQKENI. J was trimmed by 3 bases and V by 1 base; bases with no gene match: 4. The CDR3 DNA is TGTGCCAGCTCACCACGGCAGGGGGCGAAAGAGACCCAGTACTTC. Amino acid sequence: CASSPRQGAKETQYF.

Only a few counts were recorded for this clone. This chain links TRBV27 with TRBJ1-2, with D possibly matching TRBD1 (5 bases). Germline lookup yields CDR1 MNHEY and CDR2 SMNVEV (reference sequence). CDR3 length equals 13 residues. The V end lost 3 bases, the J end lost 3 bases, and 8 bases lay between the germline ends. DNA for the CDR3: TGTGCCAGCAGTTTCCTCAGGGACTATGGCTACACCTTC. It yields the protein CASSFLRDYGYTF.